This TCR beta chain was recovered during a study of blood T cell repertoires in COVID-19. Study-wide background: Italy, Spain and the United States were the sources of the convalescent and acute COVID-19 samples. The cDNA or gDNA used as material had been derived from T cells, B-cell-depleted T cells, or PBMCs.

In the original processing: Using reference gene primer amplification, nucleated cell counts were estimated. Using immunoSEQ multiplex PCR, the repertoire was profiled, and TCRdb retains in-frame clones only, with some absent. V and J calls and clone size follow that table, whereas D and trimming were derived from the DNA. The sample shows 130,000 or so clones, roughly 90% of them seen only once. The CDR3 spans 16 residues. V dropped 2 bases and J dropped 8 bases, with 22 bases sitting between them. Germline V gene lookup returns CDR1 MNHEY and CDR2 SVGEGT. Source material: peripheral blood. This rearrangement joins TRBV6-2 or TRBV6-3 to TRBJ2-7; weak D call: TRBD2 (5 bases). This clonotype was sampled from a man between 45 and 60 years old with active or convalescent COVID-19. The chain's CDR3 is CASSYPPQRRYLKQYF. In nucleotides, the CDR3 is TGTGCCAGCAGTTACCCCCCGCAGCGGCGTTACCTCAAGCAGTACTTC.